The following is a T cell receptor (beta chain) sequence with its context. PCR primers comprised 60 Vbeta and 13 Jbeta primers. Profiled with immunoSEQ multiplex PCR; TCRdb holds only in-frame clones, not every one. The sample carries around 91,000 clones, around 80% recorded once. This sample stems from a study of cytomegalovirus exposure and HLA in healthy donors. CDR3 length: 17 residues. CDR1 and CDR2 (germline): WNHNN, SYGVQD (reference sequence). Trimming removed 3 bases from V and 1 base from J, with 19 bases in between. The receptor was derived from a male donor in good health and CMV-seropositive. This chain links TRBV10-1 with TRBJ2-7; no clear D. Material for sequencing was PBMCs. For the CDR3, the DNA is TGCGCCAGCAGTGATGTGACGGTCCAACAGCCTTCCTACGAGCAGTACTTC. Protein sequence: CASSDVTVQQPSYEQYF.